This T cell receptor (beta chain) was documented in a study of T cell repertoires in cytomegalovirus infection. In its sample, this clonotype was seen a few times. TCRdb reprocessed the reads via MiXCR and lists one record per CDR3 protein. The data show 300,000 or so distinct CDR3 sequences, with around 10% seen just once and approximately 2.4% held by the top ten. V lost 6 bases and J lost 0, with 7 bases in between. The CDR3 spans 13 residues. Germline V CDR1 and CDR2: ENHRY, SYGVKD. The sequence was obtained from a human donor in good health (CMV status not recorded). Some clones in this sample may be carry-over from other donors' samples. The rearrangement uses TRBV10-3 and TRBJ2-3; D not certain. Sequencing was carried out using PBMCs. The DNA of the CDR3 is TGTGCCATCAGAACATCTAGCACAGATACGCAGTATTTT. It codes for CAIRTSSTDTQYF.